The T cell receptor (beta chain) under discussion was sequenced for a study of cytomegalovirus exposure and HLA in healthy donors. About this clone: What it binds is not known.

Germline-derived CDR1 and CDR2 are LGHNA and YSLEER. This CDR3 has 14 amino acids. V lost 0 bases, J lost 10 bases, and 13 bases lay in between. With 60 Vbeta and 13 Jbeta primers, the PCR was carried out. Original handling: As a later analysis found, there were tens of millions of unique TCR beta chains, of which some 10 million were shared. Libraries were prepared by immunoSEQ multiplex PCR; TCRdb keeps only in-frame clonotypes and omits some of them. That table supplies the V and J calls and clone size; D and trimming were determined from the DNA. The table lists tens of thousands of clones. Findings and limits, study-wide: Researchers counted over 150 TCR beta chains as cytomegalovirus-associated. For most subjects, TCR beta sequences were reported to predict HLA-A and HLA-B alleles with accuracy.

The TCR sequence derives from a female donor in good health and CMV-seronegative. The material sequenced was PBMCs. The V and J genes are TRBV4-3 and TRBJ2-4; no definite D call. CDR3 DNA: TGCGCCAGCAGCCAAGATCTTGGAGTTTCTATTCAGTACTTC. It is translated as CASSQDLGVSIQYF.